This T cell receptor beta chain stems from a study of Ad26.COV2.S vaccination and SARS-CoV-2 variants. The study, taken as a whole, reports: Breadth of non-spike TCRs did not differ between vaccinees and placebo recipients.

This CDR3 region has 15 residues. Germline CDR1 and CDR2: LGHDT and YNNKEL (reference sequence). V lost 1 base and J 7 bases, leaving 11 bases between the germline ends. The treatment was: 15 to 20 received Ad26.COV2.S at low or high dose, single or two shots; several received placebo; per-sample allocation not given. The samples were gathered on day 63 after the first injection of vaccine or placebo. Measured with immunoSEQ multiplex PCR; TCRdb has only the in-frame clones, and not every one. The sample contains approximately 250,000 clones, around 90% of which appear only once. In this sample, this clone turned up a few times. Its antigen is not identified.

This clonotype originated in a person aged 18-65 years who received the Ad26.COV2.S COVID-19 vaccine or a placebo. This specimen was peripheral blood, taken in a trial of Ad26.COV2.S vaccine versus placebo. This chain uses TRBV3-1 (or the pseudogene TRBV3-2) with TRBJ1-6; D unclear. The DNA of the CDR3 is TGTGCCAGCAGCCAAGGAATCGCCCTAAATTCACCCCTCCACTTT. It specifies CASSQGIALNSPLHF.